What follows is one TCR beta chain and its context. The data belong to a study of Ad26.COV2.S vaccination and SARS-CoV-2 variants. Study-level background: The Ad26.COV2.S arm of the COV1001 trial was where the donor was placed. Once, or twice with 56 days between doses, Ad26.COV2.S was given intramuscularly.

Treatment meaning: 15 to 20 received Ad26.COV2.S at low or high dose, single or two shots; roughly five received placebo; per-sample allocation not given. Specimen acquisition occurred on day 63 following the initial vaccine or placebo injection. In Boston, the donor was an adult between 18-55 years of age. Trimming took 0 bases from V and 4 from J; bases not matched to a gene: 2. There are 14 residues in the CDR3. Germline V gene lookup returns CDR1 SGHRS and CDR2 YFSETQ. Clones were read by immunoSEQ multiplex PCR, and TCRdb kept only the in-frame ones, dropping some. Of nearly 400,000 clones in the sample, 89% were seen once.

V gene TRBV5-1 combines with J gene TRBJ2-3; 7 nucleotides align to TRBD1. The starting material was peripheral blood, obtained in a trial of Ad26.COV2.S vaccine versus placebo. This sequence originates from a person aged 18-60 years who received the Ad26.COV2.S COVID-19 vaccine or a placebo. The CDR3 DNA follows: TGCGCCAGCAGCTTGGCTCAGGGGGCAGATACGCAGTATTTT. Residues: CASSLAQGADTQYF.